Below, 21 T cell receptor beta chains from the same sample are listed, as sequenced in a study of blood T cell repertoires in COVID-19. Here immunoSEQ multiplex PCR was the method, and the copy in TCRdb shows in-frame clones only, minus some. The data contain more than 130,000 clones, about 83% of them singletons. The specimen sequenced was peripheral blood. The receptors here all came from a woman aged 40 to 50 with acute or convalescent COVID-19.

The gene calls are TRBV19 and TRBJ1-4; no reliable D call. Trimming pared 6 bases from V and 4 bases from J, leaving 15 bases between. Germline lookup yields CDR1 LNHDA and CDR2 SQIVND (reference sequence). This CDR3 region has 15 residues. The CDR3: CASRGRRSVNEKLFF. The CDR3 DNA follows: TGTGCCAGTAGGGGCAGGCGTTCAGTTAATGAAAAACTGTTTTTT.

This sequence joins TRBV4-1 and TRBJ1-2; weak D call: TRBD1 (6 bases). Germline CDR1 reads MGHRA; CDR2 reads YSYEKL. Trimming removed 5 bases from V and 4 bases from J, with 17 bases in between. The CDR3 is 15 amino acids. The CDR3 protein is CASSDAGGLTYGYTF. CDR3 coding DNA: TGCGCCAGCAGCGACGCGGGGGGCCTTACCTATGGCTACACCTTC.

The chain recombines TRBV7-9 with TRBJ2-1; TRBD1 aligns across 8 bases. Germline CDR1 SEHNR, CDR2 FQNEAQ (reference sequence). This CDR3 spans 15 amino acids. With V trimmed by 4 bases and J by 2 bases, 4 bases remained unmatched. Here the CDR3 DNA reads TGTGCCAGCAGCTCTCAGGGGGCAACCTACAATGAGCAGTTCTTC. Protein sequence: CASSSQGATYNEQFF.

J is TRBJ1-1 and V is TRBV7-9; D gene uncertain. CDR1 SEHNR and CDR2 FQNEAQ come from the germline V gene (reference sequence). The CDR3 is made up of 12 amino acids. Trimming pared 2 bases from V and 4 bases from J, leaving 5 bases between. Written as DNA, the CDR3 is TGTGCCAGCAGCTTATCCCTCACTGAAGCTTTCTTT. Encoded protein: CASSLSLTEAFF.

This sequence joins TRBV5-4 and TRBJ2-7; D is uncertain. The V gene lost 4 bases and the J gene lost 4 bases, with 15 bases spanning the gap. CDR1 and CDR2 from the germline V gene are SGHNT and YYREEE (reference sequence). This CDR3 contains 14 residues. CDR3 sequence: CASSPFQNSYEQYF. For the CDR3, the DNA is TGTGCCAGCAGCCCATTCCAGAACAGTTACGAGCAGTACTTC.

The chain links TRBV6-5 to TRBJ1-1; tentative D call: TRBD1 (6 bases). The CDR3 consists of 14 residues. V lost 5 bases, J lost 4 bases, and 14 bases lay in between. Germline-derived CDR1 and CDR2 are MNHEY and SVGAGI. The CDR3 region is CASSSGGWGTEAFF. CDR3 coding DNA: TGTGCCAGCAGTAGCGGGGGCTGGGGCACTGAAGCTTTCTTT.

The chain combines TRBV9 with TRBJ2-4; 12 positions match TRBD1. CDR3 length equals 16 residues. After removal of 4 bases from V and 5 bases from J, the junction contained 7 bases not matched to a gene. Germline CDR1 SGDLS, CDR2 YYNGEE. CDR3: CASSPGQGATQNIQYF. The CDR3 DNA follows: TGTGCCAGCAGCCCGGGACAGGGGGCAACGCAAAACATTCAGTACTTC. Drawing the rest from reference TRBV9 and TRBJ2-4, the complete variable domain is DSGVTQTPKHLITATGQRVTLRCSPRSGDLSVYWYQQSLDQGLQFLIQYYNGEERAKGNILERFSAQQFPDLHSELNLSSLELGDSALYFCASSPGQGATQNIQYFGAGTRLSVL.

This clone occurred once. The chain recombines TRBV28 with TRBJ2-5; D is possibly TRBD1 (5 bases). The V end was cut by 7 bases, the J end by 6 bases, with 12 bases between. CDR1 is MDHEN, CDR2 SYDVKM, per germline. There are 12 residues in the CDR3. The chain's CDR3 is CASTEGVKTQYF. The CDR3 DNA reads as TGTGCCAGCACCGAAGGGGTAAAGACCCAGTACTTC.

CDR3 amino acids: CASSSPGVGGYTF. The CDR3 nucleotides are TGTGCCAGCAGCTCTCCAGGGGTTGGTGGCTACACCTTC. The chain recombines TRBV7-2 with TRBJ1-2; D perhaps matches TRBD1 (6 bases). Germline V gene lookup returns CDR1 SGHTA and CDR2 FQGNSA. The length of the CDR3 is 13 residues. V shed 4 bases and J shed 7 bases, with 13 bases lying between them.

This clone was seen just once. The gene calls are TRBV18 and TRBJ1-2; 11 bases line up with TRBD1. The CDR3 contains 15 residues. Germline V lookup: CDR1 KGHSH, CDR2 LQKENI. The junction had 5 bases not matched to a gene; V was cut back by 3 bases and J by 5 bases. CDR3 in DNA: TGTGCCAGCTCACCGGGCGGACAGGGGGCTTATGGCTACACCTTC. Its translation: CASSPGGQGAYGYTF.

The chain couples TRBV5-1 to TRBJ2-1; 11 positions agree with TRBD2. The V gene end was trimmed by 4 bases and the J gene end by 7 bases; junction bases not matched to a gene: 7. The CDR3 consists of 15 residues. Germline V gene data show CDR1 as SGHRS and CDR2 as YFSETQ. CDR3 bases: TGCGCCAGCAGCCTCATACTAGCGGGAGATAATGAGCAGTTCTTC. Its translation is CASSLILAGDNEQFF.

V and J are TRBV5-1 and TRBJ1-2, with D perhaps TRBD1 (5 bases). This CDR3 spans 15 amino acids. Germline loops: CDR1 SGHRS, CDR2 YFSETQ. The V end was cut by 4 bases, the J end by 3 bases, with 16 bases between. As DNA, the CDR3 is TGCGCCAGCAGCCCTCAAGGGGCAATGGACTATGGCTACACCTTC. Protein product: CASSPQGAMDYGYTF.

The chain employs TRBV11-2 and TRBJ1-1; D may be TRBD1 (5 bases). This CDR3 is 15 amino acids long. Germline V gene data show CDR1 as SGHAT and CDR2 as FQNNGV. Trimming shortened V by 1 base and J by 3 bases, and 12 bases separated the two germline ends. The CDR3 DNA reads TGTGCCAGCAGCTTAGGGTTTTGGGGGGACACTGAAGCTTTCTTT. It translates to CASSLGFWGDTEAFF.

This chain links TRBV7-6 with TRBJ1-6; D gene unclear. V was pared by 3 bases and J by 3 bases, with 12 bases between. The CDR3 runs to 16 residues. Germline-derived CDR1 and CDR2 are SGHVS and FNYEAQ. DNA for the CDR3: TGTGCCAGCAGCTTTTCGACATCATACTATAATTCACCCCTCCACTTT. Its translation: CASSFSTSYYNSPLHF.

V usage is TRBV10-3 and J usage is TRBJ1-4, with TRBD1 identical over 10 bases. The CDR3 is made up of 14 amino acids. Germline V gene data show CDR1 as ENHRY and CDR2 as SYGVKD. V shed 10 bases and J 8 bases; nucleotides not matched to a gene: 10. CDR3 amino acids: CATLPGQGTEKLFF. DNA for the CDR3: TGTGCCACCCTGCCGGGACAGGGGACAGAAAAACTGTTTTTT.

CDR3 protein: CASSFSGRETQYF. The CDR3 nucleotides read TGTGCCAGCAGCTTTAGCGGGAGGGAGACCCAGTACTTC. V is TRBV7-2 and J is TRBJ2-5, with 10 positions matching TRBD2. CDR3 size: 13 residues. V was clipped by 3 bases and J by 5 bases; unmatched bases: 0. Germline loops: CDR1 SGHTA, CDR2 FQGNSA.

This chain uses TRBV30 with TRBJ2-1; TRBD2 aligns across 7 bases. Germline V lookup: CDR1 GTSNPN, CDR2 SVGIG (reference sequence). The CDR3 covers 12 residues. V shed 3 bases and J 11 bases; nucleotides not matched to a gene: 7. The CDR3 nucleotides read TGTGCCTGGAGGGAAAGCGGGAATAAGCAGTTCTTC. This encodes CAWRESGNKQFF. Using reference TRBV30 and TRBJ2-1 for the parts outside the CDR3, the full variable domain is SQTIHQWPATLVQPVGSPLSLECTVEGTSNPNLYWYRQAAGRGLQLLFYSVGIGQISSEVPQNLSASRPQDRQFILSSKKLLLSDSGFYLCAWRESGNKQFFGPGTRLTVL.

This CDR3 reads CASSFGDYGYTF. The CDR3 nucleotides are TGTGCCAGCAGCTTCGGGGACTATGGCTACACCTTC. The chain uses TRBV11-2 and TRBJ1-2; D is unclear. This CDR3 is built from 12 residues. Germline V gene data show CDR1 as SGHAT and CDR2 as FQNNGV. V lost 3 bases to trimming and J lost 3 bases, with 5 bases between them.

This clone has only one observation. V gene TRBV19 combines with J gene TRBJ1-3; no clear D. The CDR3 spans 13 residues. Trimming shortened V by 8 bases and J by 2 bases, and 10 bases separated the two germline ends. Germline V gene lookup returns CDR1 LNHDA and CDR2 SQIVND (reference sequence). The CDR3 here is CASSTQTGNTIYF. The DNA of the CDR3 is TGTGCCAGTTCAACCCAGACTGGAAACACCATATATTTT.

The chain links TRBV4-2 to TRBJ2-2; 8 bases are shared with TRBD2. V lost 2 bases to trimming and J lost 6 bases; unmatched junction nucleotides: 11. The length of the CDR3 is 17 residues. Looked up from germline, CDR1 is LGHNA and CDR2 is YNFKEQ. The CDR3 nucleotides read TGTGCCAGCAGCCAATTGGTCGGGAGGGCCCTTGCCGGGGAGCTGTTTTTT. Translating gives CASSQLVGRALAGELFF.

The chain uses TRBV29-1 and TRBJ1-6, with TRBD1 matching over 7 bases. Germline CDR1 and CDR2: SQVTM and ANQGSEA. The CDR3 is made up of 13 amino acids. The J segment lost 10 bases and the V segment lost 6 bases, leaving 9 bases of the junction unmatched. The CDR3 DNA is TGCAGCGTCGCGACAGGGTTCGGCTCACCCCTCCACTTT. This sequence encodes CSVATGFGSPLHF.